The clone carrying this T cell receptor beta chain was counted a few times. Its specificity is unknown. The data were obtained in a study of blood T cells in healthy people across ages. Study-wide results and caveats: Nothing was known about donor CMV status, and this possibly confounded expanded clonotype changes.

CDR1 and CDR2 (germline): SGHRS, YFSETQ. This CDR3 spans 15 amino acids. Germline trimming cut 4 bases from V and 3 bases from J; bases unmatched to any gene: 5. Peripheral blood, approximately 10 milliliters per donor, was collected. The second PCR ran roughly 6 to 11 cycles with a sample-barcoded 5' primer and J-beta primers. TCRdb re-derived calls from the 5' RACE reads in MiXCR, one entry per CDR3 protein. The data hold some 1.5 million distinct CDR3 sequences, with 28% observed a single time. Source material: blood. The TCR originated in a woman in her twenties or thirties in good health. V gene TRBV5-1 combines with J gene TRBJ1-4, with 8 bases aligning to TRBD1. The CDR3 protein is CASSGQTGANEKLFF. In DNA form, the CDR3 reads TGCGCCAGCAGCGGGCAGACAGGGGCTAATGAAAAACTGTTTTTT.